This paragraph reports one T cell receptor beta chain. Trimming pared 5 bases from V and 0 bases from J, leaving 11 bases between. This CDR3 comprises 16 residues. From germline, CDR1 is LNHDA and CDR2 SQIVND (reference sequence). This specimen comes from a study of metastatic and nonmetastatic thyroid tumors. On the study more broadly: Patients with malignant and benign thyroid disease provided blood and tumor or nodule tissue, whose repertoires were compared.

In the authors' methods: For papillary thyroid cancer, a distant-metastasis classifier was constructed from CDR3 differences observed across clinicopathological groups. TCRdb reprocessed the PCR reads using MiXCR. TCRdb's processing, not the authors' own work, is the source of the V and J calls. Among roughly 7,000 clones listed, around two fifths were seen once. Thyroid surgery was performed in patients who had received no treatment beforehand. This clonotype was sampled from a female donor with papillary thyroid cancer or a benign thyroid nodule (not recorded which). Some clones in this sample may be carry-over from other donors' samples. The sequenced sample consisted of tumor tissue. The chain combines TRBV19 with TRBJ2-6; D is perhaps TRBD1 (5 bases). CDR3 coding DNA: TGTGCCAGTAGTCTACAGGTGGGCTCTGGGGCCAACGTCCTGACTTTC. Amino acid sequence: CASSLQVGSGANVLTF. The full variable domain, its missing parts supplied by reference TRBV19 and TRBJ2-6, is DGGITQSPKYLFRKEGQNVTLSCEQNLNHDAMYWYRQDPGQGLRLIYYSQIVNDFQKGDIAEGYSVSREKKESFPLTVTSAQKNPTAFYLCASSLQVGSGANVLTFGAGSRLTVL.